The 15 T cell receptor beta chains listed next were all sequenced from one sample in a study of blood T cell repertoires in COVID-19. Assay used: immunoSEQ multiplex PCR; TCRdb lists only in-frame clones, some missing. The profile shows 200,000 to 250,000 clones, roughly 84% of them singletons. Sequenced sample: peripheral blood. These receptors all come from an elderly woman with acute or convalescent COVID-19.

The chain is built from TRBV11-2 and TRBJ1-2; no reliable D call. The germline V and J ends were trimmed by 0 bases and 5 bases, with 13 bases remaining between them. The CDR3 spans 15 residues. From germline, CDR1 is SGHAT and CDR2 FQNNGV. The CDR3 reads CASSLDSRFQYGYTF. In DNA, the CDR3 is TGTGCCAGCAGCTTAGATTCCAGGTTCCAGTATGGCTACACCTTC.

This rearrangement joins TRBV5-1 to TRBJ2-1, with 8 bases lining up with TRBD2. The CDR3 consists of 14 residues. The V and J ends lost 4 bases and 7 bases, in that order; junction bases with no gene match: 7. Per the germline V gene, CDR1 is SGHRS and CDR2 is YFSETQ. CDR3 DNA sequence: TGCGCCAGCAGCATCGGGGGGGACATGAATGAGCAGTTCTTC. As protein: CASSIGGDMNEQFF.

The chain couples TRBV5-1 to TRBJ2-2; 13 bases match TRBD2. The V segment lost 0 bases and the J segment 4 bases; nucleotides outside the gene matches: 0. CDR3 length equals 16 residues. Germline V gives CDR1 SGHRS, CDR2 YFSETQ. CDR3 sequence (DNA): TGCGCCAGCAGCTTGGGACTAGCGGGGGGCACCGGGGAGCTGTTTTTT. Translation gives CASSLGLAGGTGELFF. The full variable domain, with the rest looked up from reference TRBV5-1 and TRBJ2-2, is KAGVTQTPRYLIKTRGQQVTLSCSPISGHRSVSWYQQTPGQGLQFLFEYFSETQRNKGNFPGRFSGRQFSNSRSEMNVSTLELGDSALYLCASSLGLAGGTGELFFGEGSRLTVL.

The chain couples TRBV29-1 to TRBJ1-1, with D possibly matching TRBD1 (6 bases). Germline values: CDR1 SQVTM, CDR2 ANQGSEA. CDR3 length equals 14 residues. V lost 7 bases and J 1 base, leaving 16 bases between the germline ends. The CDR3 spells CSADPTGPNTEAFF. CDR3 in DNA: TGCAGCGCCGACCCGACAGGCCCGAACACTGAAGCTTTCTTT.

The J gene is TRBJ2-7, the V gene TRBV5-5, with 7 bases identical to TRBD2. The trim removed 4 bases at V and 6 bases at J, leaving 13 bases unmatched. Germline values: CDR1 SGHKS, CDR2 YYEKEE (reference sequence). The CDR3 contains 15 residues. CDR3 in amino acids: CASSGGDPLMGEQYF. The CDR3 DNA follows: TGTGCCAGCAGCGGGGGGGACCCCTTGATGGGCGAGCAGTACTTC.

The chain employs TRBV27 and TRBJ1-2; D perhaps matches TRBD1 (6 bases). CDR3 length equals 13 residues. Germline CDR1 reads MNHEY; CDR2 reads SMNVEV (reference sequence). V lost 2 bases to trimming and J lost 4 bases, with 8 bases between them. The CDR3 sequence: CASSLRRGYGYTF. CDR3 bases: TGTGCCAGCAGTTTACGCAGGGGCTATGGCTACACCTTC.

CDR3 residues: CASKKDRLNTEAFF. The CDR3, as DNA: TGTGCCAGCAAGAAGGACAGGCTGAACACTGAAGCTTTCTTT. The rearrangement joins TRBV2 to TRBJ1-1; 7 bases map to TRBD1. CDR1 and CDR2 from the germline V gene are SNHLY and FYNNEI. V lost 7 bases, J lost 0 bases, and 5 bases stayed unmatched. The CDR3 runs 14 residues.

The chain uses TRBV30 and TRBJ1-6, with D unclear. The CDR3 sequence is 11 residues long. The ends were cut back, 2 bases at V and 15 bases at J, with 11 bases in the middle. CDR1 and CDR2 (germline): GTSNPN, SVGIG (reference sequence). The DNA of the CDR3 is TGTGCCTGGAGTCCCGGAGGGTTCCTCCACTTT. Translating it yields CAWSPGGFLHF.

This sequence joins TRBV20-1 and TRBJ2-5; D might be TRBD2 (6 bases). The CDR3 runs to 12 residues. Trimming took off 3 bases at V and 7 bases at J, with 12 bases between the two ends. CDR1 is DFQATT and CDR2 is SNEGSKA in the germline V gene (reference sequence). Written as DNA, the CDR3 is TGCAGTGCTAGTGGCGGGGCGGGGACCCAGTACTTC. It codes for CSASGGAGTQYF.

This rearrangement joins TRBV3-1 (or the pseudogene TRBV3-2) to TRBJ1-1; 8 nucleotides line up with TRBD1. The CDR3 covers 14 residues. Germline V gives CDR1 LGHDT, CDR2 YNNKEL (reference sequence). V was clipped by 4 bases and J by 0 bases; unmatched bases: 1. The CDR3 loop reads CASSLGQVNTEAFF. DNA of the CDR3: TGTGCCAGCAGCCTGGGACAGGTGAACACTGAAGCTTTCTTT.

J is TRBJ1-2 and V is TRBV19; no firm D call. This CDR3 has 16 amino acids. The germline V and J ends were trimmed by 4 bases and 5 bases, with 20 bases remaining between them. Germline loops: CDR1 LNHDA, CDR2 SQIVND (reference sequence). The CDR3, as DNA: TGTGCCAGTAGTACCCAATCGTCCCTGGGCCCGTATGGCTACACCTTC. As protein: CASSTQSSLGPYGYTF.

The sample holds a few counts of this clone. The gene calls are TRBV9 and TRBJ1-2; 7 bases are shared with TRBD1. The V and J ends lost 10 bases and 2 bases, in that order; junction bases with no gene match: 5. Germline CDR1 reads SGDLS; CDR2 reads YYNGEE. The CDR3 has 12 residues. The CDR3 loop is CAGTDANYGYTF. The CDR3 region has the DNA TGTGCCGGGACAGACGCGAACTATGGCTACACCTTC.

The CDR3 here is CASSLAAGENTEAFF. In nucleotides, the CDR3 is TGTGCCAGCAGCTTAGCGGCAGGTGAGAACACTGAAGCTTTCTTT. The V gene is TRBV7-2, the J gene TRBJ1-1; D remains unclear. V gave up 0 bases and J gave up 1 base, with 9 bases separating them. CDR1 and CDR2 from the germline V gene are SGHTA and FQGNSA. The CDR3 has 15 residues.

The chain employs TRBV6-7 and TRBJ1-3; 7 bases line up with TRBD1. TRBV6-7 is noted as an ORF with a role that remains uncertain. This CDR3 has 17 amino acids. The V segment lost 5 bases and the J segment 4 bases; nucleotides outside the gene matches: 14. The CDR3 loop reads CASSGSPMTGPGNTIYF. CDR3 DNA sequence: TGTGCCAGCAGTGGGTCCCCCATGACAGGGCCAGGAAACACCATATATTTT.

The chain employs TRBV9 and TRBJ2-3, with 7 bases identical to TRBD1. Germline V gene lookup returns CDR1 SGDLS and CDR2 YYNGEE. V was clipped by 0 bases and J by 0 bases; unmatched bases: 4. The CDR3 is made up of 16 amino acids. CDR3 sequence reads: CASSVGGTASTDTQYF. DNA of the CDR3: TGTGCCAGCAGCGTAGGAGGGACAGCTAGCACAGATACGCAGTATTTT.